Given below is one T cell receptor (beta chain) in context. The target antigen is unknown. A read error may be the cause here, since a much bigger clone is one base away. The data derive from a study of early T cells in non-severe SARS-CoV-2 infection. Looking at the study overall: Whole-blood bulk RNA, unsorted, was sequenced, and chains were unpaired.

Unique molecular identifiers (one per individual cDNA molecule) were attached. A single record per CDR3 protein comes from TCRdb applying MiXCR to the 5' RACE reads. The sample shows 20,000 to 25,000 distinct CDR3 sequences, about 4% of them seen only once. Study observations and caveats: Missing private and CD4 specificities, VDJdb matching favored anti-spike CD8 responses.

The CDR3 has 12 residues. CDR1 and CDR2 from the germline V gene are GTSNPN and SVGIG (reference sequence). The V gene lost 5 bases and the J gene lost 8 bases, with 13 bases spanning the gap. The chain employs TRBV30 and TRBJ2-1; D perhaps matches TRBD2 (5 bases). The sample was whole blood. The TCR comes from an adult who was a healthcare worker with PCR-confirmed SARS-CoV-2 infection or an uninfected control (not recorded which). DNA for the CDR3: TGTGCCTGGGGACTGGGCTTCGATGAGCAGTTCTTC. Residues: CAWGLGFDEQFF.